Presented here are 16 T cell receptor beta chains from one specimen sequenced in a study of T cell responses to AZD1222 COVID-19 vaccine. Method: immunoSEQ multiplex PCR; TCRdb's copy keeps in-frame clones and lacks some. Here the sample spans around 84,000 clones, around 90% being singletons. The starting material was peripheral blood, obtained on day 0 of AZD1222 vaccination. Receptors were obtained from an adult in good health.

The chain uses TRBV19 and TRBJ1-4; a weak D match, TRBD1 (6 bases). The CDR3 totals 14 residues. Germline V gives CDR1 LNHDA, CDR2 SQIVND (reference sequence). The ends were cut back, 4 bases at V and 4 bases at J, with 10 bases in the middle. The CDR3 DNA sequence: TGTGCCAGTAGTAGCGGACAGAGTAATGAAAAACTGTTTTTT. The encoded protein is CASSSGQSNEKLFF.

V is TRBV25-1 and J is TRBJ2-5, with D uncertain. There are 14 residues in the CDR3. Trimming shortened V by 4 bases and J by 1 base, and 10 bases separated the two germline ends. CDR1 MGHDK and CDR2 SYGVNS come from the germline V gene. The CDR3 bases are TGTGCCAGCAGTGCCCGGAGTCCCCAAGAGACCCAGTACTTC. Translation gives CASSARSPQETQYF.

This sequence joins TRBV11-3 and TRBJ2-3; no clear D gene. Trimming cost V 5 bases and J 4 bases, with 10 bases left between them. The CDR3 totals 13 residues. In germline, CDR1 is SGHNT, CDR2 YENEEA. In DNA, the CDR3 is TGTGCCAGCAGCCTAGGCCTCTCAGATACGCAGTATTTT. Its translation is CASSLGLSDTQYF.

This chain joins TRBV5-1 and TRBJ2-5, with TRBD2 matching over 8 bases. Germline V CDR1 and CDR2: SGHRS, YFSETQ. The CDR3 sequence is 15 residues long. The V and J ends lost 0 bases and 4 bases, in that order; junction bases with no gene match: 5. CDR3 amino acids: CASSLASGGRETQYF. The CDR3 DNA sequence: TGCGCCAGCAGCTTGGCGTCGGGAGGGCGAGAGACCCAGTACTTC.

The V gene is TRBV6-2 or TRBV6-3, the J gene TRBJ2-1; 9 bases agree with TRBD1. Germline CDR1 and CDR2: MNHEY and SVGEGT. V shed 4 bases, J shed 2 bases, and the junction held 12 bases outside the gene matches. The CDR3 totals 18 residues. The chain's CDR3 is CASSFPPGQGLPYNEQFF. The CDR3 nucleotides read TGTGCCAGCAGTTTTCCTCCGGGACAGGGACTCCCCTACAATGAGCAGTTCTTC.

The chain couples TRBV3-1 (or the pseudogene TRBV3-2) to TRBJ2-3; 8 bases are a match to TRBD2. CDR3 length: 16 residues. From germline, CDR1 is LGHDT and CDR2 YNNKEL (reference sequence). Germline trimming cut 1 base from V and 5 bases from J; bases unmatched to any gene: 8. Here the CDR3 reads CASSQGPSGSEDTQYF. DNA of the CDR3: TGTGCCAGCAGCCAAGGTCCCAGCGGGAGTGAAGATACGCAGTATTTT.

The chain is built from TRBV15 and TRBJ1-2; 7 nucleotides agree with TRBD1. The CDR3 sequence is 16 residues long. The germline CDR1 and CDR2 sequences are LNHNV and YYDKDF (reference sequence). Trimming cost V 3 bases and J 2 bases; bases outside gene matches: 9. CDR3 sequence: CATSRPLPGQNYGYTF. CDR3 in DNA: TGTGCCACCAGCAGGCCCCTTCCGGGACAGAACTATGGCTACACCTTC.

The V gene is TRBV18, the J gene TRBJ1-5; D is ambiguous. Trimming took 4 bases from V and 1 from J, leaving 11 bases between them. This CDR3 region has 15 residues. Germline assignment: CDR1 KGHSH and CDR2 LQKENI. For the CDR3, the DNA is TGTGCCAGCTCACTTACGGACGGGAGCAATCAGCCCCAGCATTTT. It encodes CASSLTDGSNQPQHF.

There are a few counts of this clone. As DNA, the CDR3 is TGTGCCAGCATCCTGCCTCGGGGGGAGTTTGAAAAACTGTTTTTT. This translates into CASILPRGEFEKLFF. The chain employs TRBV27 and TRBJ1-4, with D possibly TRBD1 on 5 matching bases. V was trimmed by 7 bases and J by 7 bases, leaving 19 bases between them. The length of the CDR3 is 15 residues. The V gene's germline CDR1 is MNHEY and CDR2 SMNVEV (reference sequence).

This chain joins TRBV2 and TRBJ2-3; 12 bases map to TRBD2. The CDR3 sequence is 14 residues long. J was trimmed by 4 bases and V by 10 bases; bases with no gene match: 6. CDR1 SNHLY and CDR2 FYNNEI come from the germline V gene. CDR3 coding DNA: TGTGCCACCCTGGGACTAGCGGGTCCAGATACGCAGTATTTT. Its translation: CATLGLAGPDTQYF.

This sequence joins TRBV19 and TRBJ1-6; maybe TRBD1 (6 bases). Germline values: CDR1 LNHDA, CDR2 SQIVND (reference sequence). V gave up 9 bases and J gave up 8 bases, with 14 bases separating them. This CDR3 region has 13 residues. The CDR3 DNA reads as TGTGCCAGCAAAAGGGGGACGGATTCACCCCTCCACTTT. It yields the protein CASKRGTDSPLHF.

The chain is built from TRBV3-1 (or the pseudogene TRBV3-2) and TRBJ2-7, with TRBD1 identical over 11 bases. V lost 0 bases, J lost 3 bases, and 4 bases stayed unmatched. This CDR3 is built from 16 residues. Germline CDR1 reads LGHDT; CDR2 reads YNNKEL (reference sequence). CDR3 region: CASSQDWGQGGYEQYF. In DNA form, the CDR3 reads TGTGCCAGCAGCCAAGATTGGGGACAGGGGGGCTACGAGCAGTACTTC.

The CDR3 region is CASSQETAGGRIQYF. CDR3 nucleotides: TGCGCCAGCAGCCAAGAAACAGCGGGAGGGCGCATTCAGTACTTC. This rearrangement joins TRBV4-3 to TRBJ2-4, with 10 positions matching TRBD2. Trimming cost V 0 bases and J 9 bases; bases outside gene matches: 5. This CDR3 has 15 amino acids. CDR1 LGHNA and CDR2 YSLEER come from the germline V gene.

This chain connects TRBV19 to TRBJ1-3; TRBD1 matches 7 bases. With V trimmed by 5 bases and J by 7 bases, 8 bases remained unmatched. CDR1 is LNHDA and CDR2 is SQIVND in the germline V gene (reference sequence). The CDR3 length is 14 residues. This CDR3 reads CASSPQTGKNTIYF. CDR3 sequence (DNA): TGTGCCAGTAGTCCCCAGACAGGGAAGAACACCATATATTTT. Full variable domain (remainder filled in from reference TRBV19 and TRBJ1-3): DGGITQSPKYLFRKEGQNVTLSCEQNLNHDAMYWYRQDPGQGLRLIYYSQIVNDFQKGDIAEGYSVSREKKESFPLTVTSAQKNPTAFYLCASSPQTGKNTIYFGEGSWLTVV.

The chain couples TRBV24-1 to TRBJ1-1; tentatively, D is TRBD1 (6 bases). This CDR3 has 15 amino acids. Germline CDR1 reads KGHDR; CDR2 reads SFDVKD. Trimming removed 9 bases from V and 4 bases from J, with 20 bases in between. The DNA for the CDR3 is TGTGCCACCGCAAAGGTGGGGGCGGGTATCACTGAAGCTTTCTTT. Translated: CATAKVGAGITEAFF.

This clone was seen a single time. J is TRBJ2-7 and V is TRBV6-5; the match to TRBD1 covers 7 bases. The CDR3 has 12 amino acids. Germline CDR1 is MNHEY and CDR2 is SVGAGI. The ends lost 6 bases at V and 4 bases at J; junction bases unmatched: 3. CDR3 protein: CASRPQGYEQYF. CDR3 nucleotides: TGTGCCAGCAGACCACAGGGGTACGAGCAGTACTTC.